The 10 T cell receptor beta chains in this list originate from one sample, sequenced in a study of cytomegalovirus exposure and HLA in healthy donors. A multiplex PCR was run with 60 Vbeta primers and 13 Jbeta primers. The repertoire was sequenced with immunoSEQ multiplex PCR; TCRdb's copy has only in-frame clones and lacks some. This sample yields some 100,000 clones, of which about four fifths are seen a single time; over 4% belongs to the top ten. Sequenced material: PBMCs. The origin of the receptors is a female donor in good health and CMV-seropositive.

The chain links TRBV4-3 to TRBJ1-1; perhaps TRBD1 as D (5 bases). CDR1 LGHNA and CDR2 YSLEER come from the germline V gene. This CDR3 has 14 amino acids. V shed 4 bases and J shed 1 base, with 10 bases lying between them. This chain's CDR3 is CASSPRVGNTEAFF. The CDR3 DNA is TGCGCCAGCAGCCCCAGGGTGGGGAACACTGAAGCTTTCTTT.

The rearrangement uses TRBV19 and TRBJ1-5, with 7 positions matching TRBD1. Per the germline V gene, CDR1 is LNHDA and CDR2 is SQIVND (reference sequence). The junction had 15 bases not matched to a gene; V was cut back by 8 bases and J by 2 bases. The CDR3 loop spans 17 amino acids. CDR3 sequence (DNA): TGTGCCAGTCACAAACGTGTAGGGGGCGCCGGCAATCAGCCCCAGCATTTT. Amino acid sequence: CASHKRVGGAGNQPQHF.

The V call is TRBV5-6, the J call TRBJ2-7, with D unclear. This CDR3 region has 13 residues. The V end was cut by 0 bases, the J end by 7 bases, with 11 bases between. The germline V gene encodes CDR1 SGHDT and CDR2 YYEEEE. The CDR3 bases are TGTGCCAGCAGCTTGGGGTGGAGCAAAGAGCAGTACTTC. The encoded protein is CASSLGWSKEQYF.

The genes are TRBV4-1 and TRBJ1-1; 9 bases are a match to TRBD1. The V gene end was trimmed by 3 bases and the J gene end by 0 bases; junction bases not matched to a gene: 11. Germline V CDR1 and CDR2: MGHRA, YSYEKL. This CDR3 region has 18 residues. The chain's CDR3 is CASSHWGQGSLMNTEAFF. CDR3 bases: TGCGCCAGCAGCCATTGGGGACAGGGTAGTCTCATGAACACTGAAGCTTTCTTT.

For the CDR3, the DNA is TGTGCCAGCAGCGTAGCCGCGGCTAACTATGGCTACACCTTC. Translated, it gives CASSVAAANYGYTF. The chain employs TRBV9 and TRBJ1-2; D uncertain. V lost 0 bases and J 0 bases, leaving 6 bases between the germline ends. This CDR3 is 14 amino acids long. Per germline, CDR1 SGDLS and CDR2 YYNGEE.

The chain combines TRBV30 with TRBJ2-5; TRBD2 agrees at 7 bases. After removal of 0 bases from V and 1 base from J, the junction contained 11 bases not matched to a gene. CDR3 length: 17 amino acids. CDR1 and CDR2 from the germline V gene are GTSNPN and SVGIG (reference sequence). This CDR3 is CAWSVSLIPGGQETQYF. As DNA, the CDR3 is TGTGCCTGGAGTGTCAGCCTAATCCCGGGGGGCCAAGAGACCCAGTACTTC.

A few counts support this clone. The chain uses TRBV4-1 and TRBJ1-6, with D possibly TRBD1 on 6 matching bases. Looked up from germline, CDR1 is MGHRA and CDR2 is YSYEKL. The V end was cut by 4 bases, the J end by 7 bases, with 8 bases between. There are 13 residues in the CDR3. The CDR3 sequence: CASSRTGNSPLHF. As DNA, the CDR3 is TGCGCCAGCAGCCGCACAGGGAATTCACCCCTCCACTTT.

This clone was observed a handful of times. The chain is built from TRBV4-2 and TRBJ2-3, with no clear D. V was shortened by 0 bases and J by 4 bases, with 11 bases between the two germline ends. Germline V lookup: CDR1 LGHNA, CDR2 YNFKEQ. This CDR3 is built from 15 residues. The CDR3 coding sequence is TGTGCCAGCAGCCAAGAAATCGGGTCTTCAGATACGCAGTATTTT. This translates into CASSQEIGSSDTQYF.

The chain uses TRBV9 and TRBJ2-1; D not certain. Trimming removed 3 bases at V and 8 bases at J, with 15 bases between. Germline CDR1 is SGDLS and CDR2 is YYNGEE. CDR3 length: 14 residues. The CDR3 DNA reads as TGTGCCAGCAGCGAACGTGGTCTTCTAGATGAGCAGTTCTTC. Residues: CASSERGLLDEQFF.

The chain joins TRBV5-8 to TRBJ1-2, with no clear D. V was trimmed by 2 bases and J by 3 bases, leaving 11 bases between them. CDR1 SGHTS and CDR2 YDEGEE come from the germline V gene. This CDR3 comprises 14 residues. CDR3 DNA: TGTGCCAGCAGCTTCGAGTCCCCCCACTATGGCTACACCTTC. Protein: CASSFESPHYGYTF.